This paragraph covers one T cell receptor (beta chain) sequence. Its matching antigen is unknown. Each patient with chemo-refractory metastatic non-small-cell lung cancer was treated with focal radiation plus CTLA-4 blockade using ipilimumab. The germline V and J ends were trimmed by 0 bases and 3 bases, with 10 bases remaining between them. The CDR3 has 14 amino acids. Germline V gene sequence: CDR1 SGHRS, CDR2 YFSETQ. These data originate in a study of radiotherapy plus CTLA-4 blockade in lung cancer. Turning to the study itself: Disease control reached approximately 30%, with objective responses in roughly 19%.

Study-level findings and limits: Radiotherapy with ipilimumab was followed by blood expansion of tumor-derived clones.

The assay was immunoSEQ multiplex PCR, and TCRdb's table has in-frame clones only and misses some. The sample lists 75,000 to 100,000 clones, 88% seen once, with approximately 4.9% in the top ten. Sequenced here: peripheral blood, sampled from a patient treated with radiotherapy plus ipilimumab. This clonotype originated in a human donor with non-small cell lung cancer that progressed on radiotherapy plus ipilimumab. This chain uses TRBV5-1 with TRBJ2-7, with D perhaps matching TRBD1 or TRBD2 (5 bases each). The CDR3 DNA reads as TGCGCCAGCAGCTTGGACGGGACCTTCTACGAGCAGTACTTC. Encoded protein: CASSLDGTFYEQYF.